This T cell receptor (beta chain) was obtained from a study of T cells in women clearing cervical HPV infection. Study-wide findings and caveats: CIN3+ cases had significantly higher TCR richness than controls; evenness did not differ. TRBV6-7 abundance was lower in cases than controls (roughly 0.12% versus 0.15%).

All donors had a single incident cervical HPV16 infection, not prevalent. As concerns this clone: Its specificity is not known. The read is 3 residues too short to cover the CDR3 end, so that end is filled in from the germline J gene.

The CDR3 runs to 14 residues. Germline CDR1 SEHNR, CDR2 FQNEAQ (reference sequence). Repertoires were generated with immunoSEQ multiplex PCR, while TCRdb's copy carries only in-frame clones and drops some. Its table records about 22,000 clones. The sequence was obtained from a woman aged 18-69 years with a cervical HPV16 infection that either progressed to CIN3+ or cleared (not recorded which). Sample: blood buffy coat. This chain joins TRBV7-9 and TRBJ1-2; D perhaps matches TRBD1 (5 bases). Partial CDR3 DNA: TGTGCCAGCAGCTTAATGGGGGGATCCCACGAC. Encoded protein: CASSLMGGSHD. In full, the CDR3 is CASSLMGGSHDYTF.